A single sample gave rise to the 6 T cell receptor beta chains below, sequenced in a study of metastatic and nonmetastatic thyroid tumors. Patients had received no treatment of any kind before thyroid surgery. With MiXCR, TCRdb called clones anew from the PCR reads. The profile shows 20,000 to 25,000 clones, over 20% of them singletons. The sequencing input was blood. The receptor set was obtained from a female donor with papillary thyroid cancer or a benign thyroid nodule (not recorded which). Some clones in this sample may be carry-over from other donors' samples.

The sample holds many counts of this clone. CDR3 residues: CSFGGFGTDTQYF. The CDR3 nucleotides read TGCAGCTTCGGGGGCTTCGGCACAGATACGCAGTATTTT. This chain joins TRBV20-1 and TRBJ2-3, with D perhaps given as TRBD1 or TRBD2 (6 bases each). Germline V lookup: CDR1 DFQATT, CDR2 SNEGSKA (reference sequence). The CDR3 covers 13 residues.

Regarding this clone: The junction departs from germline at one end; a sequencing error may be responsible. This chain joins TRBV5-1 and TRBJ1-4, with D uncertain. This CDR3 has 14 residues. Germline V CDR1 and CDR2: SGHRS, YFSETQ. In DNA, the CDR3 is TGCGCCAGCAGCTTGACAGCACTCGAGGAAAAACTGATTTTT. Translating gives CASSLTALEEKLIF. Full variable domain (rest looked up from reference TRBV5-1 and TRBJ1-4): KAGVTQTPRYLIKTRGQQVTLSCSPISGHRSVSWYQQTPGQGLQFLFEYFSETQRNKGNFPGRFSGRQFSNSRSEMNVSTLELGDSALYLCASSLTALEEKLIFGSGTQLSVL.

This clone was seen repeatedly, ten times or more. This rearrangement joins TRBV7-9 to TRBJ2-5; D remains unclear. The CDR3 covers 13 residues. Trimming took off 7 bases at V and 5 bases at J, with 14 bases between the two ends. Germline V CDR1 and CDR2: SEHNR, FQNEAQ (reference sequence). The CDR3 DNA reads TGTGCCAGCAAAATGGAAGTGGGGGAGACCCAGTACTTC. Its protein product is CASKMEVGETQYF. Full variable domain (missing parts from reference TRBV7-9 and TRBJ2-5): DTGVSQNPRHKITKRGQNVTFRCDPISEHNRLYWYRQTLGQGPEFLTYFQNEAQLEKSRLLSDRFSAERPKGSFSTLEIQRTEQGDSAMYLCASKMEVGETQYFGPGTRLLVL.

CDR3 region: CSAGLSSGTYEQYF. In DNA form, the CDR3 reads TGCAGCGCTGGACTATCTAGCGGGACCTACGAGCAGTACTTC. This sequence joins TRBV20-1 and TRBJ2-7; 9 bases fit TRBD2. The germline V gene has CDR1 DFQATT and CDR2 SNEGSKA (reference sequence). The length of the CDR3 is 14 residues.

The chain employs TRBV7-3 and TRBJ2-5; D is possibly TRBD2 (7 bases). The V end lost 5 bases, the J end lost 5 bases, and 21 bases lay between the germline ends. Germline lookup yields CDR1 SGHTA and CDR2 FQGTGA. The CDR3 sequence is 16 residues long. The CDR3 DNA reads as TGTGCCAGCAGCCCCGTGCTAGAGGGGGGGACGGAGACCCAGTACTTC. This translates into CASSPVLEGGTETQYF.

As regards this clone: At one boundary the junction diverges from the germline segment, which might be a read error. This rearrangement joins TRBV3-1 to TRBJ2-2, with 9 bases identical to TRBD2. There are 18 residues in the CDR3. Germline loops: CDR1 LGHDT, CDR2 YNNKEL (reference sequence). Here the CDR3 DNA reads TGTGCCAGTAGCCAAGTGGTAGCGGGAGAGATAAACACCGGGGAGCTGTTTTTT. Amino acids: CASSQVVAGEINTGELFF.